This T cell receptor beta chain was recovered during a study of blood T cell repertoires in COVID-19. The CDR3 totals 18 residues. Unmatched junction bases numbered 11, after V lost 6 bases and J lost 1 base. The germline V gene has CDR1 LNHDA and CDR2 SQIVND (reference sequence). Data came from immunoSEQ multiplex PCR; TCRdb stores just in-frame clones and leaves some out. The sample lists 300,000 or so clones; around 89% were seen once. Sample: peripheral blood. This chain uses TRBV19 with TRBJ1-5; 11 bases are a match to TRBD1. This clonotype was obtained from a woman aged 40 to 49 with acute or convalescent COVID-19. The CDR3 loop is CASRTRPGQGASNQPQHF. The CDR3 bases are TGTGCCAGTAGGACCAGACCCGGACAGGGGGCGAGCAATCAGCCCCAGCATTTT.